This note documents a single T cell receptor (beta chain) sequence. The antigen remains undetermined. The data stem from a study of regulatory dendritic cells for organ transplantation. TCRdb keeps only in-frame clones here, not all; method: immunoSEQ multiplex PCR. The data show 7,500 to 8,500 clones, with 60% to 70% seen just once and about 4% held by the top ten. In germline, CDR1 is SGHRS, CDR2 YFSETQ. This CDR3 region has 16 residues. J lost 8 bases, V lost 0 bases, and 10 bases had no gene match. Sorted subsets were CFSE-labeled and cultured about 5 days with allogeneic dendritic cells. Memory T cells were CD45RO+, naive were CD45RA+, sorted by FACS. Study findings and constraints: Memory CD8+ T cells were the most oligoclonal; naive cells were highly diverse. Mature dendritic cells appeared to drive more memory CD8+ clonal expansion than regulatory ones.

The chain employs TRBV5-1 and TRBJ2-1, with 8 bases matching TRBD2. Sequencing was carried out using memory CD4+ T cells from blood cultured with dendritic cells. Regarding subset: CD45RO+ memory T cells. The clonotype comes from a human donor in good health. The CDR3 region is CASSLGNGGALDEQFF. DNA of the CDR3: TGCGCCAGCAGCTTGGGAAACGGGGGGGCCCTCGATGAGCAGTTCTTC.